What follows are 20 T cell receptor beta chains derived from one specimen sequenced in a study of Graves' ophthalmopathy and Graves' hyperthyroidism. The authors amplified TCR beta CDR3 regions, and they did so from RNA transcripts for repertoire sequencing. HTBI-primed first-round RT-PCR preceded second-round multiplex PCR. Using its own MiXCR run on the multiplex PCR reads, TCRdb lists one record per CDR3 protein. Of roughly 480,000 distinct CDR3 sequences listed, approximately 15% are singletons. Sample: blood. All receptors derive from a woman between 25 and 40 years old with Graves' ophthalmopathy.

Only a few counts were recorded for this clonotype. Germline is not matched at one junction end, which may reflect a read error. This chain connects TRBV20-1 to TRBJ2-7; a weak D match, TRBD2 (6 bases). The CDR3 consists of 13 residues. Germline V CDR1 and CDR2: DFQATT, SNEGSKA (reference sequence). CDR3 protein: CSAGEWGAYEQYF. The CDR3 bases are TGCAGTGCTGGAGAGTGGGGGGCCTACGAGCAGTACTTC.

This chain links TRBV28 with TRBJ1-2; D is perhaps TRBD1 (5 bases). CDR1 is MDHEN and CDR2 is SYDVKM in the germline V gene. The germline V and J ends were trimmed by 3 bases and 8 bases, with 10 bases remaining between them. CDR3 length equals 12 residues. The CDR3 bases are TGTGCCAGCAGTTTGCGCAGGGCGGGCTACACCTTC. Its protein product is CASSLRRAGYTF.

This clonotype was found a few times. Possible read error: a much larger clone is one base away. The rearrangement uses TRBV6-1 and TRBJ2-2, with a possible D match to TRBD1 (6 bases). CDR1 is MNHNS, CDR2 SASEGT, per germline. The CDR3 is made up of 13 amino acids. The CDR3 DNA sequence: TGTGCCAGCTCCTCCGGGGACACCTGGGAGCTGTTTTTT. Translated: CASSSGDTWELFF.

This clonotype was detected ten times or more. This chain connects TRBV9 to TRBJ1-1; 7 bases agree with TRBD1. CDR1 and CDR2 (germline): SGDLS, YYNGEE. Unmatched junction bases numbered 7, after V lost 4 bases and J lost 4 bases. The length of the CDR3 is 14 residues. CDR3 amino acids: CASSSRGPGTEAFF. The CDR3 DNA is TGTGCCAGCAGCTCTAGGGGGCCGGGCACTGAAGCTTTCTTT. Combining the CDR3 with reference TRBV9 and TRBJ1-1 gives the whole variable domain DSGVTQTPKHLITATGQRVTLRCSPRSGDLSVYWYQQSLDQGLQFLIQYYNGEERAKGNILERFSAQQFPDLHSELNLSSLELGDSALYFCASSSRGPGTEAFFGQGTRLTVV.

The table lists this clonotype with many counts. The chain couples TRBV20-1 to TRBJ1-2; a weak D match, TRBD1 (5 bases). Germline CDR1 is DFQATT and CDR2 is SNEGSKA (reference sequence). The CDR3 extends over 16 amino acids. With 3 bases removed from V and 1 base from J, the gap between germline ends came to 18 bases. CDR3 amino acids: CSASRDDTTDNYGYTF. The DNA of the CDR3 is TGCAGTGCTAGTCGGGACGACACAACTGATAACTATGGCTACACCTTC.

In its sample, this clonotype was seen many times. A much larger clonotype is one base distant, so this may be a read error. The chain is built from TRBV30 and TRBJ2-5; weak D call: TRBD2 (6 bases). The CDR3 has 12 amino acids. Deletions cut 8 bases from V and 5 bases from J, with 15 bases between. The germline CDR1 and CDR2 sequences are GTSNPN and SVGIG (reference sequence). CDR3 residues: CAVSGEGETQYF. In nucleotides, the CDR3 is TGTGCCGTCTCGGGGGAAGGTGAGACCCAGTACTTC.

The chain couples TRBV6-1 to TRBJ1-5, with 7 bases identical to TRBD1. V dropped 7 bases and J dropped 5; count of bases not matched to a gene: 14. CDR1 MNHNS and CDR2 SASEGT come from the germline V gene. CDR3 length: 16 residues. The CDR3 DNA sequence: TGTGCCAGCAAGAGGCTGGGTACAGGGGCTTATCAGCCCCAGCATTTT. This encodes CASKRLGTGAYQPQHF.

This clonotype was counted at least ten times. The CDR3 reads CASTSGGGTNQPQHF. CDR3 bases: TGTGCCAGCACCTCCGGGGGGGGCACCAATCAGCCCCAGCATTTT. The chain carries TRBV2 and TRBJ1-5, with D perhaps TRBD1 (6 bases). CDR1 SNHLY and CDR2 FYNNEI come from the germline V gene. The CDR3 spans 15 residues. V lost 7 bases and J lost 3, with 16 bases in between.

As for this clonotype: A read error may be the cause here, since a much bigger clone is one base away. J is TRBJ2-5 and V is TRBV4-2; D may be TRBD2 (6 bases). The CDR3 spans 14 residues. V dropped 4 bases and J dropped 8 bases, with 17 bases sitting between them. Germline assignment: CDR1 LGHNA and CDR2 YNFKEQ. Here the CDR3 reads CASSRDKPGDTQYF. CDR3 DNA: TGTGCCAGCAGCCGAGACAAACCGGGGGATACCCAGTACTTC.

This clonotype was observed many times. The rearrangement joins TRBV6-1 to TRBJ1-1, with a possible D match to TRBD1 (5 bases). Germline CDR1 MNHNS, CDR2 SASEGT. There are 12 residues in the CDR3. V was cut by 8 bases and J by 4 bases, with 11 bases left in between. This chain's CDR3 is CASAGLTTEAFF. The DNA of the CDR3 is TGTGCCAGCGCGGGACTAACCACTGAAGCTTTCTTT.

This clonotype was seen a handful of times. The chain combines TRBV14 with TRBJ1-3; D gene ambiguous. Germline CDR1 reads SGHDN; CDR2 reads FVKESK. This CDR3 has 15 amino acids. With 4 bases removed from V and 0 bases from J, the gap between germline ends came to 10 bases. CDR3 sequence: CASSRTDLSGNTIYF. CDR3 coding DNA: TGTGCCAGCAGCCGGACGGATCTCTCTGGAAACACCATATATTTT.

This clonotype came up many times. The chain has TRBV6-1 and TRBJ1-1, with D hard to call. The CDR3 has 14 amino acids. Germline CDR1 reads MNHNS; CDR2 reads SASEGT. V was cut by 7 bases and J by 0 bases, with 12 bases left in between. The CDR3 here is CASTKWGLNTEAFF. CDR3 nucleotides: TGTGCCAGCACCAAATGGGGATTGAACACTGAAGCTTTCTTT.

Remarks on this clonotype: At one end, the junction sequence differs from germline, possibly due to a read error. This chain uses TRBV7-2 with TRBJ2-7; D is perhaps TRBD2 (7 bases). The CDR3 spans 14 residues. In germline, CDR1 is SGHTA, CDR2 FQGNSA. Here the CDR3 reads CAISLVGGAHEQYF. The CDR3 DNA sequence: TGTGCCATCAGCTTAGTTGGGGGGGCCCACGAGCAGTACTTC. The variable domain in full, completed from reference TRBV7-2 and TRBJ2-7, reads GAGVSQSPSNKVTEKGKDVELRCDPISGHTALYWYRQSLGQGLEFLIYFQGNSAPDKSGLPSDRFSAERTGGSVSTLTIQRTQQEDSAVYLCAISLVGGAHEQYFGPGTRLTVT.

Ten or more counts support this clonotype. The J gene is TRBJ1-2, the V gene TRBV10-3, with 7 bases matching TRBD1. CDR3 length: 12 amino acids. Per the germline V gene, CDR1 is ENHRY and CDR2 is SYGVKD. V was pared by 6 bases and J by 6 bases, with 4 bases of the junction left unmatched. The CDR3 protein is CAIRQGKDGYTF. The CDR3 DNA reads TGTGCCATCAGACAGGGGAAGGATGGCTACACCTTC.

This clonotype was observed many times. The V and J genes are TRBV10-3 and TRBJ2-7; 10 bases match TRBD2. CDR1 and CDR2 (germline): ENHRY, SYGVKD. The J segment lost 2 bases and the V segment lost 0 bases, leaving 7 bases of the junction unmatched. The CDR3 has 17 amino acids. CDR3 DNA: TGTGCCATCAGTGAGTCGGAGATCCTAGCGGGAGCCTACGAGCAGTACTTC. Translated: CAISESEILAGAYEQYF.

This clonotype has a handful of counts. This chain links TRBV7-9 with TRBJ2-5; D may be TRBD1 (5 bases). The CDR3 has 15 amino acids. Germline lookup yields CDR1 SEHNR and CDR2 FQNEAQ (reference sequence). V was cut by 5 bases and J by 5 bases, with 18 bases left in between. CDR3 nucleotides: TGTGCCAGCAGCCCGTACAGTTCAGGGTTGGAGACCCAGTACTTC. Residues: CASSPYSSGLETQYF.

This clonotype was observed at least ten times. The rearrangement joins TRBV6-1 to TRBJ1-2; 10 bases agree with TRBD1. This CDR3 comprises 14 residues. After removal of 4 bases from V and 9 bases from J, the junction contained 8 bases not matched to a gene. CDR1 MNHNS and CDR2 SASEGT come from the germline V gene. The CDR3 DNA is TGTGCCAGCAGTGCCTCGGGGACAGGGGAGAGCTACACCTTC. The encoded protein is CASSASGTGESYTF.

This rearrangement joins TRBV5-1 to TRBJ2-2; 7 bases map to TRBD2. Germline V gene data show CDR1 as SGHRS and CDR2 as YFSETQ. This CDR3 is built from 15 residues. Trimming removed 4 bases from V and 8 bases from J; junction bases left unmatched: 11. This CDR3 is CASSRIGLDQGELFF. The CDR3 bases are TGCGCCAGCAGCCGAATCGGACTAGATCAAGGGGAGCTGTTTTTT.

In this sample, this clonotype turned up a few times. This chain connects TRBV28 to TRBJ1-1; 8 bases are a match to TRBD1. CDR1 is MDHEN, CDR2 SYDVKM, per germline. With 6 bases clipped from V and 8 bases from J, the junction kept 5 bases outside the gene matches. The CDR3 covers 12 residues. The CDR3 DNA follows: TGTGCCAGCAGCTCCAGGGGGCACGAAGCTTTCTTT. Its translation: CASSSRGHEAFF.

This clonotype was seen repeatedly, ten times or more. The junction departs from germline at one end; a sequencing error may be responsible. The chain's CDR3 is CASSWTGGGNIKYF. The CDR3 region has the DNA TGCGCCAGCAGTTGGACAGGGGGCGGAAACATTAAGTACTTC. The chain joins TRBV5-1 to TRBJ2-4; 11 nucleotides align to TRBD1. Germline CDR1 and CDR2: SGHRS and YFSETQ. The CDR3 has 14 residues.